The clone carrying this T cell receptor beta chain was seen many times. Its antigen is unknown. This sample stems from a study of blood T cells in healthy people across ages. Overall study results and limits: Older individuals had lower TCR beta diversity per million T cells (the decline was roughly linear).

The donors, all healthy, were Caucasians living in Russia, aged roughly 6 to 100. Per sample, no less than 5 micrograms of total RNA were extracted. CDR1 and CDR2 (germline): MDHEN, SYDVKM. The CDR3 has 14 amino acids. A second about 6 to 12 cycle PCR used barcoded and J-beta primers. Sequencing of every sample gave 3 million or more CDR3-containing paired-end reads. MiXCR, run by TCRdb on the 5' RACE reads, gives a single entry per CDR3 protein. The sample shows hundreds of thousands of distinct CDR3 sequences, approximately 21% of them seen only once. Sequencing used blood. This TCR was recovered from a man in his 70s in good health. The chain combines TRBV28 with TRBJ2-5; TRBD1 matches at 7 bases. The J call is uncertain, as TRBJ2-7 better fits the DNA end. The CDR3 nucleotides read TGTGCCAGCACTGATCCGGGACAGTTCTACGAGCAGTACTTC. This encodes CASTDPGQFYEQYF.